This T cell receptor beta chain was found in a study of Graves' ophthalmopathy and Graves' hyperthyroidism. Study-level background: No progression to ophthalmopathy over 18 months defined stable hyperthyroidism.

The CDR3 is 13 residues long. Germline CDR1 MNHEY, CDR2 SVGAGI. Turning to this clonotype: Its antigen is unidentified.

Patients were diagnosed from clinical symptoms, serum thyroxine, TRAb, thyroid ultrasound and orbital computed tomography. Study outcomes and limitations: A model of 13 signatures distinguished ophthalmopathy from stable hyperthyroidism at approximately 89% sensitivity and nearly 82% specificity. Most expanded clonotypes in thyroid above 0.001 frequency also showed up in blood.

As the template, RNA transcripts were used to amplify TCR beta CDR3 regions. HTBI primers served in a first-round RT-PCR, which a second-round multiplex PCR followed. TCRdb called the multiplex PCR reads again in MiXCR, with one record for every CDR3 protein. The sample has over a million distinct CDR3 sequences, roughly 35% seen once. The origin of this receptor is an adult man with Graves' hyperthyroidism. Sequences were obtained from peripheral blood or thyroid tissue (not recorded which). This sequence joins TRBV6-5 and TRBJ2-7, with TRBD1 as a possible D gene (5 bases). The CDR3 nucleotides read TGTGCAGTGGGGCTGCCGGCCTCCTACGAGCAGTACTTC. It encodes CAVGLPASYEQYF.